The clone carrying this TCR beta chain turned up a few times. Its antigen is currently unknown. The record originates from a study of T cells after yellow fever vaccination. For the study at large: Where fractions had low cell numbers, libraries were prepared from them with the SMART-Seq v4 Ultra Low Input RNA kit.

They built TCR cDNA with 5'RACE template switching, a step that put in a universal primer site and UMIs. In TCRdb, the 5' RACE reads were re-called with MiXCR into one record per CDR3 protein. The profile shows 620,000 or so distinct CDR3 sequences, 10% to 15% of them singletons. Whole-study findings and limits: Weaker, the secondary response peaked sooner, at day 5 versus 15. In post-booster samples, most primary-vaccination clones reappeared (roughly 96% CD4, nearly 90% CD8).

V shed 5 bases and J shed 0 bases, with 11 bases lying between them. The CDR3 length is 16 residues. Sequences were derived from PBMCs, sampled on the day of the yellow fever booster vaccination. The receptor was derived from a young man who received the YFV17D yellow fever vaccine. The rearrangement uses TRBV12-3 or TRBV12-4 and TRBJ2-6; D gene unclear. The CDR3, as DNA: TGTGCCAGCAGTCGGACGGTGAGCTCTGGGGCCAACGTCCTGACTTTC. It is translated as CASSRTVSSGANVLTF.